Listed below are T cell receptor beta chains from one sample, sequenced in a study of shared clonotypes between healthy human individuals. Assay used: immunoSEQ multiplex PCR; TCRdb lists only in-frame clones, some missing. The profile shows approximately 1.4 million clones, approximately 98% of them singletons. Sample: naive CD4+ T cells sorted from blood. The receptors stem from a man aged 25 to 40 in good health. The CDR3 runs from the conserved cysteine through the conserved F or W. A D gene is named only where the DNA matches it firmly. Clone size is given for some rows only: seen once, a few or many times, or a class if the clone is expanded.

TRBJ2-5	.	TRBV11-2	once	TGTGCCAGCAGTAAAAGTGGGGTAACGGAGACCCAGTACTTC	CASSKSGVTETQYF
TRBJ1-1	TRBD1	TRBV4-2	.	TGTGCCAGCAGCGCCGACAGGGCCATGAACACTGAAGCTTTCTTT	CASSADRAMNTEAFF
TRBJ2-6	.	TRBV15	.	TGTGCCACCAGCAGGATGGAGACGAGCTCTGGGGCCAACGTCCTGACTTTC	CATSRMETSSGANVLTF
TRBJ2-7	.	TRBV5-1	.	TGCGCCAGCAGAGTCGACAACTACGAGCAGTACTTC	CASRVDNYEQYF
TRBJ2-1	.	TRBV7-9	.	TGTGCCAGCAGCTTAGCGCTTGGTAGATCCAATGAGCAGTTCTTC	CASSLALGRSNEQFF
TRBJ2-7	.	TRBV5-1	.	TGCGCCAGCAGCTTGACAGGACCCGAGCAGTACTTC	CASSLTGPEQYF
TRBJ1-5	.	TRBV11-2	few	TGTGCCAGCAGCTTAGATTCCCGTACCGGCCAGCCCCAGCATTTT	CASSLDSRTGQPQHF
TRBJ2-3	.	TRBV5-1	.	TGCGCCAGCAGCACCTTTATGAGGGTGGATACGCAGTATTTT	CASSTFMRVDTQYF
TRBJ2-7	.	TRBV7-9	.	TGTGCCAGCAGCTTCCATGCCTCAGGATTCTCCTACGAGCAGTACTTC	CASSFHASGFSYEQYF
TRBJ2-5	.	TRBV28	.	TGTGCCAGCAGTCCAACAAGGCTGACCCAGTACTTC	CASSPTRLTQYF
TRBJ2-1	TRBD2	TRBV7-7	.	TGTGCTAGCAGTTCGGGACTAGCGTCTTTCAATGAGCAGTTCTTC	CASSSGLASFNEQFF
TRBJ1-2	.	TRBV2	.	TGTGCCAGCAGTGACCCAGGAGGATGGGCTAACTATGGCTACACCTTC	CASSDPGGWANYGYTF
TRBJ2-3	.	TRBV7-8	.	TGTGCCAGCAGCCCTTTTGGGAGTACAGATACGCAGTATTTT	CASSPFGSTDTQYF
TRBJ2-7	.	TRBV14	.	TGTGCCAGCAGCCTCAATGGCATGTTGGGTGGCGAGCAGTACTTC	CASSLNGMLGGEQYF
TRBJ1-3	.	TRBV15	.	TGTGCCACCAGTGCCCCTCGGGATGGGTCTGGAAACACCATATATTTT	CATSAPRDGSGNTIYF
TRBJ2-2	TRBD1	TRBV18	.	TGTGCCAGCTCGCCTCTGGACAGGGGGCGCGGGGAGCTGTTTTTT	CASSPLDRGRGELFF
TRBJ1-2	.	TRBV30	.	TGTGCCCTAAAGGGGTCATCGCTTAACTATGGCTACACCTTC	CALKGSSLNYGYTF
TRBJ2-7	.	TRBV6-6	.	TGTGCCAGCAGATCCCGACAGTCGCCTCCCTACGAGCAGTACTTC	CASRSRQSPPYEQYF
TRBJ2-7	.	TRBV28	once	TGTGCCAGCGCTAGGACGGACTACGAGCAGTACTTC	CASARTDYEQYF
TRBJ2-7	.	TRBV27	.	TGTGCCAGCAGAATACAGCCGGGCCTCTACTACGAGCAGTACTTC	CASRIQPGLYYEQYF
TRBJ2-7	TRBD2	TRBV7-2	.	TGTGCCAGCAGCTTAGAAGGACTAAGCGGGATAAGCACCAAGCACGAGCAGTACTTC	CASSLEGLSGISTKHEQYF
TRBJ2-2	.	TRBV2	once	TGTGCCAGCTCTAGGAAGTACACCGGGGAGCTGTTTTTT	CASSRKYTGELFF
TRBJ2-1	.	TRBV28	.	TGTGCCAGCAGGTTAATGGGTGGTTCCTACAATGAGCAGTTCTTC	CASRLMGGSYNEQFF
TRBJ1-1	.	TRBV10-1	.	TGCGCCAGCAGTGATGCGGGGAACACTGAAGCTTTCTTT	CASSDAGNTEAFF
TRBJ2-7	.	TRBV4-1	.	TGCGCCAGCAGCCAAGACGGCTACGAGCAGTACTTC	CASSQDGYEQYF
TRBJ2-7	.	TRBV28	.	TGTGCCAGCAGTGAACACTACGAGCAGTACTTC	CASSEHYEQYF
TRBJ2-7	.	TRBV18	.	TGTGCCAGCTCACCTACCTTGGGCTACGAGCAGTACTTC	CASSPTLGYEQYF
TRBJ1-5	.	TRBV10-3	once	TGTGCCATCGGAGAGACAAATAGCAATCAGCCCCAGCATTTT	CAIGETNSNQPQHF
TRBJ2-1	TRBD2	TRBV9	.	TGTGCCACCAGAATGGGACTAGCGGGAGGCGAGGCATACAATGAGCAGTTCTTC	CATRMGLAGGEAYNEQFF
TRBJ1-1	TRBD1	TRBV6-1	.	TGTGCCAGCAGGACAGGGGGTGCCACTGAAGCTTTCTTT	CASRTGGATEAFF
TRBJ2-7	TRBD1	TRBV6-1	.	TGTGCCAGCAGTGAAAGGAGCGGACAGGGTGAACTCTACGAGCAGTACTTC	CASSERSGQGELYEQYF
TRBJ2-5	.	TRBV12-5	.	TGTGCTAGTGGTGGGGGAGGAGGAGAGACCCAGTACTTC	CASGGGGGETQYF
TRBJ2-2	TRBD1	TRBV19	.	TGTGCCAGTGAACAGGGGGCCTTCACCGGGGAGCTGTTTTTT	CASEQGAFTGELFF
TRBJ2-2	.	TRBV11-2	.	TGTGCCAGCAGCCGCCGGGACCAGAACACCGGGGAGCTGTTTTTT	CASSRRDQNTGELFF
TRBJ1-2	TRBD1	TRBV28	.	TGTGCCAGCAGCAGAGACAGGGTTAGCTATGGCTACACCTTC	CASSRDRVSYGYTF
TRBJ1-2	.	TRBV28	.	TGTGCCAGCAGTTTGGGAGGGTACTATGGCTACACCTTC	CASSLGGYYGYTF
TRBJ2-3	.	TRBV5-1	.	TGCGCCAGCAGCTTGGAAGCTAGCTCTCTTGGCACAGATACGCAGTATTTT	CASSLEASSLGTDTQYF